The clone carrying this T cell receptor beta chain was detected only once. Its antigen is as yet unknown. Data came from immunoSEQ multiplex PCR; TCRdb stores just in-frame clones and leaves some out. Of 95,000 to 120,000 clones in the sample, approximately 90% were seen once. Germline V lookup: CDR1 MNHEY, CDR2 SVGAGI. V dropped 6 bases and J dropped 4; count of bases not matched to a gene: 8. This CDR3 is 15 amino acids long. The sample is drawn from a study of T cell responses to AZD1222 COVID-19 vaccine. Whole-study results and caveats: Spike-specific TCR breadth and depth both grew after two AZD1222 doses.

This sample comprised peripheral blood, obtained 28 days after the second AZD1222 dose. This TCR was recovered from an adult who received the AZD1222 COVID-19 vaccine. This sequence joins TRBV6-5 and TRBJ1-2, with 10 bases aligning to TRBD1. CDR3 loop: CASRRGDRGTYGYTF. CDR3 nucleotide sequence: TGTGCCAGCAGACGTGGGGACAGGGGTACCTATGGCTACACCTTC.